Listed here are 8 T cell receptor beta chains from one sample, sequenced in a study of T cells after yellow fever vaccination. TCRdb re-called the 5' RACE reads through MiXCR, storing one row per CDR3 protein. The table has 300,000 to 400,000 distinct CDR3 sequences, 7.5% to 9% seen once. The sequences come from PBMCs, collected on the day of the first yellow fever vaccination. The receptors shown here come from a man younger than 35 who received the YFV17D yellow fever vaccine.

There are a few counts of this clonotype. The chain is built from TRBV29-1 and TRBJ2-3; 12 positions match TRBD1. Germline lookup yields CDR1 SQVTM and CDR2 ANQGSEA. With 7 bases clipped from V and 4 bases from J, the junction kept 6 bases outside the gene matches. The CDR3 has 14 amino acids. The chain's CDR3 is CSASGTGGSDTQYF. The CDR3 region has the DNA TGCAGCGCCTCGGGGACAGGGGGCTCAGATACGCAGTATTTT.

The chain uses TRBV4-1 and TRBJ2-7; the D gene is possibly TRBD2 (5 bases). Germline CDR1 MGHRA, CDR2 YSYEKL. CDR3 length: 16 residues. The ends were cut back, 1 base at V and 1 base at J, with 14 bases in the middle. For the CDR3, the DNA is TGCGCCAGCAGCCAAGTGCTCGGGGAGCGGTCCTACGAGCAGTACTTC. This codes for CASSQVLGERSYEQYF.

The rearrangement joins TRBV11-2 to TRBJ1-2; D possibly corresponds to TRBD1 (6 bases). Germline loops: CDR1 SGHAT, CDR2 FQNNGV. V shed 5 bases and J shed 6 bases, with 13 bases lying between them. This CDR3 spans 13 amino acids. CDR3 DNA: TGTGCCAGCAGCCCTGGACAGATCCATGGCTACACCTTC. It encodes CASSPGQIHGYTF.

The rearrangement links TRBV10-3 to TRBJ1-6; tentative D call: TRBD1 (5 bases). Germline CDR1 and CDR2: ENHRY and SYGVKD. The ends were cut back, 5 bases at V and 4 bases at J, with 15 bases in the middle. This CDR3 comprises 16 residues. In nucleotides, the CDR3 is TGTGCCATCAGTTTGGACAAACAGAATTATAATTCACCCCTCCACTTT. This encodes CAISLDKQNYNSPLHF.

This chain connects TRBV13 to TRBJ1-1; D is unclear. This CDR3 has 12 residues. Germline-derived CDR1 and CDR2 are PRHDT and FYEKMQ (reference sequence). Trimming cost V 5 bases and J 6 bases, with 10 bases left between them. The CDR3 reads CASSPRVSEAFF. The CDR3 region has the DNA TGTGCCAGCAGCCCACGAGTGTCTGAAGCTTTCTTT.

This clonotype was seen a handful of times. The chain carries TRBV4-3 and TRBJ2-3, with D unclear. V lost 0 bases to trimming and J lost 4 bases, with 11 bases between them. The germline V gene encodes CDR1 LGHNA and CDR2 YSLEER. This CDR3 comprises 15 residues. The CDR3 here is CASSQDHGLSDTQYF. The CDR3 DNA follows: TGCGCCAGCAGCCAAGATCATGGCCTATCAGATACGCAGTATTTT.

This clonotype was counted a few times. V gene TRBV5-1 combines with J gene TRBJ2-2; 8 positions match TRBD2. The germline CDR1 and CDR2 sequences are SGHRS and YFSETQ. The CDR3 runs to 15 residues. J gave up 8 bases and V 4 bases, and 10 bases lay outside the gene matches. For the CDR3, the DNA is TGCGCCAGCAGCCCTGAGCGGGGGCGAGAGGGGGAGCTGTTTTTT. Amino acids: CASSPERGREGELFF.

By share, this clonotype counts as medium-sized. The V gene is TRBV6-2 or TRBV6-3, the J gene TRBJ2-5; no firm D call. This CDR3 is 15 amino acids long. Germline lookup yields CDR1 MNHEY and CDR2 SVGEGT. Trimming pared 5 bases from V and 2 bases from J, leaving 15 bases between. The CDR3 sequence is CASSAGTSDQETQYF. The CDR3 bases are TGTGCCAGCAGTGCCGGCACCAGTGATCAAGAGACCCAGTACTTC.